Following are 20 T cell receptor beta chains from one sample sequenced in a study of blood T cell repertoires in COVID-19. The protocol was immunoSEQ multiplex PCR, while the TCRdb copy is restricted to in-frame clones and leaves out a portion. The table includes approximately 170,000 clones, roughly 88% detected once. The sample was peripheral blood. The source of these receptors is a man aged 18 to 35 with COVID-19, enrolled during active disease.

This rearrangement joins TRBV9 to TRBJ2-1; 15 nucleotides align to TRBD2. CDR1 SGDLS and CDR2 YYNGEE come from the germline V gene. The CDR3 loop spans 16 amino acids. J gave up 8 bases and V 3 bases, and 6 bases lay outside the gene matches. CDR3: CASSGGLAGGGDEQFF. The CDR3 nucleotides read TGTGCCAGCAGCGGGGGACTAGCGGGAGGAGGCGATGAGCAGTTCTTC.

The rearrangement joins TRBV19 to TRBJ2-7, with 9 positions matching TRBD1. Looked up from germline, CDR1 is LNHDA and CDR2 is SQIVND (reference sequence). CDR3 length: 15 amino acids. V was pared by 1 base and J by 4 bases, with 5 bases of the junction left unmatched. DNA of the CDR3: TGTGCCAGTAGTATAGCCGGGGACAGGGCATACGAGCAGTACTTC. It specifies CASSIAGDRAYEQYF. The complete variable domain, with remaining parts taken from reference TRBV19 and TRBJ2-7, reads DGGITQSPKYLFRKEGQNVTLSCEQNLNHDAMYWYRQDPGQGLRLIYYSQIVNDFQKGDIAEGYSVSREKKESFPLTVTSAQKNPTAFYLCASSIAGDRAYEQYFGPGTRLTVT.

CDR3: CASSSTGGRTEAFF. The CDR3 DNA is TGTGCCAGCAGTTCGACAGGGGGGAGGACTGAAGCTTTCTTT. The chain combines TRBV6-5 with TRBJ1-1, with 9 bases lining up with TRBD1. This CDR3 spans 14 amino acids. The ends lost 4 bases at V and 5 bases at J; junction bases unmatched: 5. Germline V gives CDR1 MNHEY, CDR2 SVGAGI.

The chain links TRBV19 to TRBJ2-2, with 12 nucleotides matching TRBD2. CDR1 is LNHDA, CDR2 SQIVND, per germline (reference sequence). V dropped 5 bases and J dropped 7; count of bases not matched to a gene: 5. The CDR3 is 15 amino acids. As DNA, the CDR3 is TGTGCCAGTAGTCATGCGGGACTAGCGGGCGGGGAGCTGTTTTTT. This gives the protein CASSHAGLAGGELFF.

V and J are TRBV24-1 and TRBJ2-3; D might be TRBD2 (6 bases). This CDR3 has 18 amino acids. The ends were cut back, 0 bases at V and 0 bases at J, with 15 bases in the middle. Per the germline V gene, CDR1 is KGHDR and CDR2 is SFDVKD. This chain's CDR3 is CATSDLEGLGTSTDTQYF. CDR3 sequence (DNA): TGTGCCACCAGTGATTTGGAGGGACTCGGCACTAGCACAGATACGCAGTATTTT.

The CDR3 nucleotides are TGCAGCGTTGACCTTATTACAGGGATAAGGTACAATGAGCAGTTCTTC. Protein sequence: CSVDLITGIRYNEQFF. The chain joins TRBV29-1 to TRBJ2-1, with a tentative D call TRBD1 (6 bases). The germline V gene has CDR1 SQVTM and CDR2 ANQGSEA. This CDR3 is 16 amino acids long. Trimming shortened V by 3 bases and J by 4 bases, and 19 bases separated the two germline ends.

V and J are TRBV28 and TRBJ1-5; a possible D gene is TRBD1 (5 bases). The length of the CDR3 is 15 residues. V lost 6 bases to trimming and J lost 13 bases, with 25 bases between them. The germline V gene has CDR1 MDHEN and CDR2 SYDVKM. As DNA, the CDR3 is TGTGCCAGCAGACAACTCCTCGCGGGACCCTCCCTTCAGCATTTT. Translated, it gives CASRQLLAGPSLQHF.

The chain carries TRBV2 and TRBJ2-1; 8 nucleotides match TRBD2. Germline CDR1 SNHLY, CDR2 FYNNEI. The CDR3 has 14 residues. V shed 7 bases, J shed 8 bases, and the junction held 10 bases outside the gene matches. The CDR3 DNA reads TGTGCCAGCAAGATACGGGAGGGCCTGGATGAGCAGTTCTTC. Translated, it gives CASKIREGLDEQFF.

This clone has a handful of counts. V is TRBV5-6 and J is TRBJ1-1; D remains ambiguous. The V gene lost 4 bases and the J gene lost 0 bases, with 7 bases spanning the gap. The germline CDR1 and CDR2 sequences are SGHDT and YYEEEE. The length of the CDR3 is 13 residues. CDR3 loop: CASSPDLNTEAFF. The DNA for the CDR3 is TGTGCCAGCAGCCCAGATCTGAACACTGAAGCTTTCTTT.

This clone appeared a few times. Other DNA sequences from this sample encode an identical CDR3 as well. V gene TRBV28 combines with J gene TRBJ1-5; D may be TRBD1 (6 bases). The CDR3 is made up of 13 amino acids. Trimming removed 5 bases from V and 4 bases from J, with 9 bases in between. CDR1 MDHEN and CDR2 SYDVKM come from the germline V gene. This CDR3 reads CASSRTVNQPQHF. The CDR3 nucleotides are TGTGCCAGCAGTAGGACAGTTAATCAGCCCCAGCATTTT.

The chain carries TRBV5-1 and TRBJ2-5; 9 nucleotides align to TRBD2. Germline V gene lookup returns CDR1 SGHRS and CDR2 YFSETQ. J lost 0 bases, V lost 4 bases, and 7 bases had no gene match. The CDR3 runs to 16 residues. In nucleotides, the CDR3 is TGCGCCAGCAGCCCCTTTGTAGCGGGGGACCAAGAGACCCAGTACTTC. This codes for CASSPFVAGDQETQYF.

Here the CDR3 DNA reads TGTGCCAGCAGCTTGGAGGAGACAGAATTCGGCGGGGAGCTGTTTTTT. Its translation: CASSLEETEFGGELFF. V gene TRBV5-4 combines with J gene TRBJ2-2; tentatively, D is TRBD1 (5 bases). This CDR3 is built from 16 residues. Trimming removed 0 bases at V and 7 bases at J, with 16 bases between. The germline gives CDR1 SGHNT, CDR2 YYREEE (reference sequence).

The J gene is TRBJ2-1, the V gene TRBV7-3; 10 positions match TRBD2. Germline CDR1 and CDR2: SGHTA and FQGTGA. This CDR3 has 18 residues. The ends lost 2 bases at V and 1 base at J; junction bases unmatched: 8. The CDR3 DNA reads TGTGCCAGCAGCTTAGAAGCGGGAGGGCCCAATTCCTACAATGAGCAGTTCTTC. Translation gives CASSLEAGGPNSYNEQFF.

DNA for the CDR3: TGTGCCAGCAGCCCGGGGGGCAGTGAGCAGTTCTTC. As protein: CASSPGGSEQFF. The J gene is TRBJ2-1, the V gene TRBV5-4; D is perhaps TRBD2 (7 bases). In germline, CDR1 is SGHNT, CDR2 YYREEE (reference sequence). The CDR3 is 12 amino acids. Trimming left V 4 bases short and J 9 bases short, with 11 bases between.

J is TRBJ1-1 and V is TRBV18; D gene uncertain. CDR1 and CDR2 (germline): KGHSH, LQKENI. The CDR3 covers 15 residues. Trimming shortened V by 4 bases and J by 4 bases, and 16 bases separated the two germline ends. Here the CDR3 DNA reads TGTGCCAGCTCACTTAAGACCGCAGGATCCACTGAAGCTTTCTTT. Translating it yields CASSLKTAGSTEAFF.

This sequence joins TRBV13 and TRBJ2-5, with TRBD1 matching over 7 bases. Germline V gene data show CDR1 as PRHDT and CDR2 as FYEKMQ (reference sequence). The J segment lost 1 base and the V segment lost 4 bases, leaving 6 bases of the junction unmatched. The CDR3 totals 15 residues. As DNA, the CDR3 is TGTGCCAGCAGCTCCCGGGGACAGATCCAAGAGACCCAGTACTTC. It translates to CASSSRGQIQETQYF.

CDR3 sequence: CASSRSVAGDGEQYF. Here the CDR3 DNA reads TGCGCCAGCAGCCGGAGCGTAGCGGGAGATGGTGAGCAGTACTTC. The chain joins TRBV5-1 to TRBJ2-7; 9 bases map to TRBD2. CDR3 length: 15 residues. CDR1 and CDR2 from the germline V gene are SGHRS and YFSETQ. The ends lost 4 bases at V and 7 bases at J; junction bases unmatched: 12.

The V call is TRBV28, the J call TRBJ2-7; 9 nucleotides line up with TRBD1. Germline lookup yields CDR1 MDHEN and CDR2 SYDVKM. The CDR3 has 16 residues. V lost 2 bases to trimming and J lost 0 bases; unmatched junction nucleotides: 5. The CDR3 loop reads CASSLQTGQGSYEQYF. The CDR3 bases are TGTGCCAGCAGTTTACAAACGGGACAGGGCTCCTACGAGCAGTACTTC.

The chain joins TRBV6-6 to TRBJ1-2; D perhaps matches TRBD1 (5 bases). This CDR3 has 14 amino acids. The germline V gene encodes CDR1 MNHNY and CDR2 SVGAGI (reference sequence). The V end lost 6 bases, the J end lost 4 bases, and 15 bases lay between the germline ends. The CDR3 sequence is CASSETGVGYGYTF. In DNA, the CDR3 is TGTGCCAGCAGCGAAACGGGGGTCGGCTATGGCTACACCTTC.

The chain carries TRBV28 and TRBJ2-2; 8 bases agree with TRBD1. This CDR3 contains 14 residues. Losses at the gene ends were 6 bases for V and 5 bases for J; bases not matched to a gene: 5. The V gene's germline CDR1 is MDHEN and CDR2 SYDVKM. Here the CDR3 reads CASSPTGGTGELFF. CDR3 DNA sequence: TGTGCCAGCAGCCCCACAGGGGGGACCGGGGAGCTGTTTTTT. The complete variable domain, with remaining parts taken from reference TRBV28 and TRBJ2-2, reads DVKVTQSSRYLVKRTGEKVFLECVQDMDHENMFWYRQDPGLGLRLIYFSYDVKMKEKGDIPEGYSVSREKKERFSLILESASTNQTSMYLCASSPTGGTGELFFGEGSRLTVL.